These 26 T cell receptor beta chains were all obtained from the same sample, sequenced in a study of shared clonotypes between healthy human individuals. Data came from immunoSEQ multiplex PCR; TCRdb stores just in-frame clones and leaves some out. The sample carries over 700,000 clones, over 60% recorded once. Sequencing input: memory CD4+ T cells sorted from blood. Specified subset: CD45RA-negative fraction. These receptors were collected from a woman aged 25 to 45 in good health.

V usage is TRBV28 and J usage is TRBJ1-4; a weak D match, TRBD1 (5 bases). The germline V and J ends were trimmed by 3 bases and 4 bases, with 9 bases remaining between them. Looked up from germline, CDR1 is MDHEN and CDR2 is SYDVKM. This CDR3 has 14 residues. In nucleotides, the CDR3 is TGTGCCAGCAGTTTCCGACAGTTTAATGAAAAACTGTTTTTT. This translates into CASSFRQFNEKLFF. The entire variable domain, with the rest obtained from reference TRBV28 and TRBJ1-4, is as follows: DVKVTQSSRYLVKRTGEKVFLECVQDMDHENMFWYRQDPGLGLRLIYFSYDVKMKEKGDIPEGYSVSREKKERFSLILESASTNQTSMYLCASSFRQFNEKLFFGSGTQLSVL.

A few counts support this clone. The J gene is TRBJ1-4, the V gene TRBV30, with TRBD1 as a possible D gene (5 bases). The germline CDR1 and CDR2 sequences are GTSNPN and SVGIG (reference sequence). The length of the CDR3 is 13 residues. Trimming shortened V by 3 bases and J by 8 bases, and 13 bases separated the two germline ends. CDR3 sequence reads: CAWSGAVGEKLFF. The CDR3 DNA reads TGTGCCTGGAGCGGGGCTGTCGGGGAAAAACTGTTTTTT.

Points on this clone: This may come from a read error, since a much larger clone is one base off. This CDR3 reads CASSQDFSTGGIDTQYF. The CDR3 bases are TGCGCCAGCAGCCAAGATTTCTCGACAGGGGGAATAGATACGCAGTATTTT. The chain links TRBV4-1 to TRBJ2-3, with 9 bases identical to TRBD1. In germline, CDR1 is MGHRA, CDR2 YSYEKL. The J segment lost 5 bases and the V segment lost 0 bases, leaving 9 bases of the junction unmatched. CDR3 length: 17 amino acids.

This clone was counted at least ten times. CDR3: CASSVGPLSNQPQHF. The CDR3 bases are TGTGCCAGCAGCGTGGGACCGTTAAGCAATCAGCCCCAGCATTTT. This chain links TRBV9 with TRBJ1-5; TRBD1 is a possible D gene (5 bases). Per germline, CDR1 SGDLS and CDR2 YYNGEE. The CDR3 has 15 amino acids. Between the trimmed V and J ends, which lost 2 bases and 1 base, there was a span of 10 bases.

This clone was seen many times. This rearrangement joins TRBV29-1 to TRBJ1-2, with D possibly being TRBD1 (6 bases). V gave up 7 bases and J gave up 5 bases, with 14 bases separating them. Germline loops: CDR1 SQVTM, CDR2 ANQGSEA. This CDR3 comprises 12 residues. CDR3 in amino acids: CSAGVSDYGYTF. DNA of the CDR3: TGCAGCGCAGGGGTCTCAGATTATGGCTACACCTTC. Full variable domain (missing parts from reference TRBV29-1 and TRBJ1-2): SAVISQKPSRDICQRGTSLTIQCQVDSQVTMMFWYRQQPGQSLTLIATANQGSEATYESGFVIDKFPISRPNLTFSTLTVSNMSPEDSSIYLCSAGVSDYGYTFGSGTRLTVV.

The J gene is TRBJ1-5, the V gene TRBV12-1. TRBV12-1 is a recognized pseudogene. The CDR3 spans 14 residues. CDR3 sequence reads: CASSLGRPDQPQHF. For the CDR3, the DNA is TGTGCCAGCAGCCTCGGACGTCCCGATCAGCCCCAGCATTTT.

The chain employs TRBV19 and TRBJ2-1; TRBD2 matches 8 bases. The CDR3 is 18 amino acids. Losses at the gene ends were 4 bases for V and 0 bases for J; bases not matched to a gene: 11. CDR1 is LNHDA, CDR2 SQIVND, per germline (reference sequence). The chain's CDR3 is CASSTTSTSVVSYNEQFF. In DNA, the CDR3 is TGTGCCAGTAGTACCACTTCGACTAGCGTGGTCTCCTACAATGAGCAGTTCTTC. The variable domain in full, with the rest retrieved from reference TRBV19 and TRBJ2-1, is DGGITQSPKYLFRKEGQNVTLSCEQNLNHDAMYWYRQDPGQGLRLIYYSQIVNDFQKGDIAEGYSVSREKKESFPLTVTSAQKNPTAFYLCASSTTSTSVVSYNEQFFGPGTRLTVL.

A note on this clone: A far bigger clonotype differs at one base, so this is likely a read error. This rearrangement joins TRBV7-9 to TRBJ1-2; D not resolved. CDR1 and CDR2 (germline): SEHNR, FQNEAQ (reference sequence). The CDR3 totals 12 residues. V lost 2 bases to trimming and J lost 10 bases, with 11 bases between them. The CDR3, as DNA: TGTGCCAGCAGCTTAATACAACCGCACTACACCTTC. Protein product: CASSLIQPHYTF.

Comment on this clone: This CDR3 is also generated by other DNA sequences in the sample. The V call is TRBV28, the J call TRBJ1-4; no clear D. Trimming took 3 bases from V and 8 from J, leaving 10 bases between them. The germline V gene has CDR1 MDHEN and CDR2 SYDVKM. The CDR3 has 13 residues. The CDR3 region has the DNA TGTGCCAGCAGTTTCCGGGGAGGCGAAAAACTGTTTTTT. This sequence encodes CASSFRGGEKLFF.

J is TRBJ2-5 and V is TRBV5-4; D is perhaps TRBD2 (5 bases). The CDR3 extends over 15 amino acids. The V gene's germline CDR1 is SGHNT and CDR2 YYREEE (reference sequence). Trimming took off 2 bases at V and 0 bases at J, with 11 bases between the two ends. CDR3 coding DNA: TGTGCCAGCAGCTTCGCACTAGGAAACCAAGAGACCCAGTACTTC. Translation: CASSFALGNQETQYF.

A note on this clone: This sample includes further DNA sequences coding for the same CDR3. This rearrangement joins TRBV18 to TRBJ2-7; D is perhaps TRBD2 (5 bases). The germline CDR1 and CDR2 sequences are KGHSH and LQKENI. Trimming shortened V by 2 bases and J by 5 bases, and 7 bases separated the two germline ends. The CDR3 is made up of 12 amino acids. The CDR3 region has the DNA TGTGCCAGCTCACCAACCGGGGACGAGCAGTACTTC. This gives the protein CASSPTGDEQYF. Full variable domain (rest looked up from reference TRBV18 and TRBJ2-7): NAGVMQNPRHLVRRRGQEARLRCSPMKGHSHVYWYRQLPEEGLKFMVYLQKENIIDESGMPKERFSAEFPKEGPSILRIQQVVRGDSAAYFCASSPTGDEQYFGPGTRLTVT.

This clone was detected only a few times. V usage is TRBV4-1 and J usage is TRBJ2-1; 8 bases match TRBD1. V lost 5 bases to trimming and J lost 3 bases; unmatched junction nucleotides: 6. The germline gives CDR1 MGHRA, CDR2 YSYEKL. This CDR3 has 15 residues. The CDR3: CASSATDRDYNEQFF. In DNA form, the CDR3 reads TGCGCCAGCAGCGCTACGGACAGGGACTACAATGAGCAGTTCTTC.

A remark on this clone: This specimen includes other DNA sequences encoding the same CDR3. The gene calls are TRBV6-6 and TRBJ2-7; either TRBD1 or TRBD2 may fit D (5 bases each). Trimming shortened V by 4 bases and J by 2 bases, and 12 bases separated the two germline ends. The CDR3 spans 14 residues. Germline V gene data show CDR1 as MNHNY and CDR2 as SVGAGI (reference sequence). In nucleotides, the CDR3 is TGTGCCAGCAGTTCAGGGACGGCGACCTACGAGCAGTACTTC. Protein: CASSSGTATYEQYF.

The V gene is TRBV28, the J gene TRBJ1-2, with D unresolved. The germline CDR1 and CDR2 sequences are MDHEN and SYDVKM. The CDR3 contains 11 residues. V lost 8 bases, J lost 4 bases, and 8 bases lay in between. DNA for the CDR3: TGTGCCAGCCAGGCCGTCTATGGCTACACCTTC. This encodes CASQAVYGYTF.

V gene TRBV9 combines with J gene TRBJ2-2; TRBD2 aligns across 12 bases. V dropped 3 bases and J dropped 4; count of bases not matched to a gene: 7. Germline V gene lookup returns CDR1 SGDLS and CDR2 YYNGEE. The CDR3 totals 17 residues. The CDR3 sequence: CASSGRLAGEVTGELFF. CDR3 nucleotide sequence: TGTGCCAGCAGCGGAAGACTAGCGGGAGAGGTCACCGGGGAGCTGTTTTTT.

V is TRBV2 and J is TRBJ1-1, with D maybe TRBD1 (6 bases). The CDR3 extends over 15 amino acids. Germline values: CDR1 SNHLY, CDR2 FYNNEI. Trimming took off 4 bases at V and 0 bases at J, with 12 bases between the two ends. The CDR3: CASSAQGFLNTEAFF. The CDR3 DNA reads as TGTGCCAGCAGTGCTCAGGGGTTTTTGAACACTGAAGCTTTCTTT.

In this sample, this clone turned up a few times. The chain uses TRBV28 and TRBJ1-5; 7 nucleotides line up with TRBD1. In germline, CDR1 is MDHEN, CDR2 SYDVKM. The CDR3 loop spans 12 amino acids. V lost 6 bases, J lost 11 bases, and 7 bases stayed unmatched. Here the CDR3 DNA reads TGTGCCAGCAGCAGGGGGATGGTGGCCCAGCATTTT. Amino acids: CASSRGMVAQHF.

The sample holds one count of this clone. CDR3 nucleotides: TGTGTCAGAAGCCCGAGGTCGCCCCGAGGGACCCAGTACTTC. It specifies CVRSPRSPRGTQYF. The rearrangement joins TRBV7-5 to TRBJ2-5; TRBD2, the table's D call, was not compared with the DNA. TRBV7-5 is classified as a pseudogene. The length of the CDR3 is 14 residues.

This clone came up once. The V call is TRBV5-1, the J call TRBJ2-3, with 9 bases that match TRBD2. CDR3 length equals 14 residues. The junction had 4 bases not matched to a gene; V was cut back by 6 bases and J by 2 bases. Germline V gives CDR1 SGHRS, CDR2 YFSETQ. The CDR3 sequence is CASKLAGNTDTQYF. CDR3 nucleotide sequence: TGCGCCAGCAAACTAGCGGGCAACACAGATACGCAGTATTTT.

The J gene is TRBJ1-1, the V gene TRBV19; TRBD1 might be the D (6 bases). This CDR3 region has 14 residues. Trimming left V 5 bases short and J 4 bases short, with 14 bases between. Germline V gives CDR1 LNHDA, CDR2 SQIVND (reference sequence). Written as DNA, the CDR3 is TGTGCCAGTAGTCCACAGGGAGGGATCACTGAAGCTTTCTTT. Protein sequence: CASSPQGGITEAFF.

V is TRBV28 and J is TRBJ1-4; D uncertain. V was shortened by 8 bases and J by 11 bases, with 18 bases between the two germline ends. CDR3 length: 13 residues. CDR1 MDHEN and CDR2 SYDVKM come from the germline V gene. CDR3 in amino acids: CASVGRGMRKLFF. CDR3 bases: TGTGCCAGCGTAGGACGGGGAATGAGGAAACTGTTTTTT.

This clone has more than one count but fewer than ten. The J gene is TRBJ2-7, the V gene TRBV7-9; 9 positions match TRBD2. Per the germline V gene, CDR1 is SEHNR and CDR2 is FQNEAQ (reference sequence). Trimming took 1 base from V and 5 from J; bases not matched to a gene: 6. There are 15 residues in the CDR3. CDR3: CASSLGAGGFDEQYF. In DNA form, the CDR3 reads TGTGCCAGCAGCTTAGGGGCGGGAGGGTTCGACGAGCAGTACTTC.

This clone was recorded only once. This same CDR3 is encoded by further DNA sequences in the sample. The V gene is TRBV5-1, the J gene TRBJ1-1; TRBD1 aligns across 7 bases. The germline gives CDR1 SGHRS, CDR2 YFSETQ. The CDR3 is made up of 14 amino acids. The V segment lost 4 bases and the J segment 2 bases; nucleotides outside the gene matches: 5. The CDR3 region is CASSLGTANTEAFF. The DNA of the CDR3 is TGCGCCAGCAGCCTCGGGACAGCAAACACTGAAGCTTTCTTT.

This clone has more than one count but fewer than ten. The rearrangement joins TRBV10-2 to TRBJ2-1, with 14 nucleotides matching TRBD2. The germline gives CDR1 WSHSY, CDR2 SAAADI. The CDR3 has 14 residues. V lost 8 bases to trimming and J lost 8 bases; unmatched junction nucleotides: 5. The CDR3 DNA sequence: TGCGCCAGCCTCCGGGGACTAGCGGGAGATGAGCAGTTCTTC. As protein: CASLRGLAGDEQFF.

A note on this clone: A read error may be the cause here, since a much bigger clone is one base away. The sample holds other DNA sequences that translate to the same CDR3. J is TRBJ1-3 and V is TRBV5-1, with 7 bases that match TRBD1. Looked up from germline, CDR1 is SGHRS and CDR2 is YFSETQ. The ends lost 4 bases at V and 3 bases at J; junction bases unmatched: 4. This CDR3 is 14 amino acids long. CDR3 nucleotides: TGCGCCAGCAGCCTGGGGACAGATGGAAACACCATATATTTT. Protein: CASSLGTDGNTIYF.

This clone was seen repeatedly, ten times or more. The chain uses TRBV29-1 and TRBJ2-7, with 7 bases identical to TRBD2. Germline loops: CDR1 SQVTM, CDR2 ANQGSEA. V was pared by 5 bases and J by 4 bases, with 11 bases of the junction left unmatched. CDR3 size: 14 residues. CDR3 nucleotide sequence: TGCAGCGTTAAGAAAGGGGCGGGAGAGTACGAGCAGTACTTC. Translated: CSVKKGAGEYEQYF.